The text below deals with one TCR beta chain. This clone has more than one count but fewer than ten. Its binding antigen is unknown. Base qualities were left out, and no much larger clone turns up one base away. Enrolling through a virtual design, the prospective study's participants ranged in age from roughly 18 to 89 years and lived across 20 to 25 United States geographic areas. To assign participants to cohorts, the prospective study relied on clinical history that participants themselves reported in a screening survey and a study questionnaire. For ImmuneRACE Cohort 3, a participant was defined as recovered based on two consecutive negative NP/OP PCR tests, clearance by a healthcare professional, or resolution of symptoms. In the prospective study, mobile phlebotomists collected whole blood, serum and a nasopharyngeal or oropharyngeal swab from each participant. Over an approximately 2-month period, participants in the prospective study had the option of providing additional blood draws and questionnaires. Blood samples from the prospective study were shipped frozen or at room temperature prior to DNA extraction.

This record comes from a study of blood T cell repertoires in COVID-19 (dated by TCRdb to 2018 to 2021). For the wider study: Samples from collaborators originated in the United States, Italy and Spain and spanned both the acute and convalescent phases of COVID-19. Samples were obtained from the ongoing ImmuneRACE study (first 160 participants) and from about 1,300 subjects provided by 6 global collaborators. Sample metadata almost always included a de-identified subject ID, COVID-19 status, age in years and sex. The dataset comprised deeply sampled blood TCRbeta repertoires from subjects exposed to, actively infected with, or recovered from COVID-19. The prospective study material was composed of cDNA or gDNA derived from T cells, B-cell-depleted T cells, or PBMCs. Where available, HLA class I and class II types were taken from metadata supplied by the sample provider and were not determined by assay-based typing. The repertoires were released in a freely available public database meant as a resource for research on the immune response to SARS-CoV-2.

TCRbeta CDR3 regions were amplified from genomic DNA by means of the immunoSEQ Assay, a bias-controlled multiplex PCR. The source study handled its data this way. Nucleated cell counts per sample were estimated from amplification of reference gene primers within the assay. Sequence reads were collapsed and filtered to measure the absolute abundance of every unique TCRbeta CDR3 rearrangement. For each sample, productive Simpson clonality was calculated as the square root of Simpson's diversity index across productive rearrangements. TCRdb took this table from immuneACCESS and kept in-frame rearrangements with V and J called. Such tables lack part of the clones; where checked against another copy, unresolved V genes explain under half of the gap, and the rest is unexplained. That table gives V, J and clone size, and the DNA gave D and trimming. The sample table lists a few hundred thousand clones, 85% to 90% of them with a count of one. Approximately 1.1% of the sample rests with the top ten.

Points the paper makes about the study in general: The amount of clinical and demographic metadata varied by source and participant and was provided uncurated.

The CDR3 sequence holds 12 residues, the cysteine and phenylalanine included. The retained sequence is limited to the CDR3, 36 bases, with the frame set at the first base. CDR1 and CDR2 were assigned from the germline V gene as SGHRS and YFSETQ. Trimming removed 4 bases from V and 6 bases from J; the gene matches leave 2 bases unexplained. Sequencing input: PBMCs or T cells enriched from blood (not recorded which). The sequence joins TRBV5-1 to TRBJ1-2; 8 central nucleotides agree with TRBD1. The TCR comes from a man younger than 45 who had recovered from COVID-19. The CDR3 has the sequence CASSQTGDGYTF. The base sequence is TGCGCCAGCAGCCAGACAGGGGATGGCTACACCTTC.